This is a list of T cell receptor beta chains from one sample in a study of identical twins. TCRdb re-called the 5' RACE reads through MiXCR, storing one row per CDR3 protein. The sample consists of 350,000 to 500,000 distinct CDR3 sequences, around a sixth of them appearing once. The material sequenced was naive T cells sorted from blood. Receptors were obtained from a man aged 50 to 60 in good health. Both conserved end residues are part of each CDR3. Each record gives: V gene, D gene, CDR3 protein. The D gene is left open where the match is weak.

v_call: TRBV4-3; d_call: NA; cdr3_aa: CASSQDRSEPGANVLTF
v_call: TRBV28; d_call: NA; cdr3_aa: CASSIPPGAGGSYEQYF
v_call: TRBV15; d_call: TRBD1; cdr3_aa: CATSKTGNTYNEQFF
v_call: TRBV5-1; d_call: NA; cdr3_aa: CASSTGPLGNQPQHF
v_call: TRBV10-3; d_call: TRBD1; cdr3_aa: CAISEFRTGETQYF
v_call: TRBV7-2; d_call: NA; cdr3_aa: CASSSAMATNEKLFF
v_call: TRBV29-1; d_call: TRBD2; cdr3_aa: CSVIAGGKGEQYF
v_call: TRBV5-1; d_call: TRBD1; cdr3_aa: CASSPGTGYTGELFF
v_call: TRBV12-3/TRBV12-4; d_call: NA; cdr3_aa: CASHRSSTDTQYF
v_call: TRBV7-9; d_call: TRBD1; cdr3_aa: CASSSTGVRGTEAFF
v_call: TRBV20-1; d_call: NA; cdr3_aa: CSAREWAGDHEQYF
v_call: TRBV2; d_call: NA; cdr3_aa: CASLHRETQYF
v_call: TRBV10-1; d_call: NA; cdr3_aa: CASSDLAWGTDTQYF
v_call: TRBV28; d_call: NA; cdr3_aa: CASRGLSGANVLTF
v_call: TRBV9; d_call: NA; cdr3_aa: CASSVDQVSQPQHF
v_call: TRBV12-3/TRBV12-4; d_call: TRBD2; cdr3_aa: CASSSGTSYNEQFF
v_call: TRBV6-1; d_call: TRBD1; cdr3_aa: CASSPFGTVPEAFF
v_call: TRBV4-1; d_call: NA; cdr3_aa: CASTASGAPSNTGELFF
v_call: TRBV5-1; d_call: TRBD1; cdr3_aa: CASSVSGTGGTDTQYF
v_call: TRBV12-5; d_call: NA; cdr3_aa: CASGLGDEQYF
v_call: TRBV18; d_call: TRBD1; cdr3_aa: CASSPKTGVGTEAFF
v_call: TRBV5-1; d_call: TRBD1; cdr3_aa: CASSLGTGKFYEQYF
v_call: TRBV30; d_call: NA; cdr3_aa: CAWSVRTAPGELFF
v_call: TRBV29-1; d_call: NA; cdr3_aa: CSGSGEHGYTF
v_call: TRBV27; d_call: NA; cdr3_aa: CASSLLGQAQETQYF
v_call: TRBV4-2; d_call: NA; cdr3_aa: CASSQVTPRGPQYF
v_call: TRBV5-5; d_call: NA; cdr3_aa: CASSSAGHSNTEAFF
v_call: TRBV5-6; d_call: TRBD2; cdr3_aa: CASTRRARTSGSNEQFF
v_call: TRBV5-5; d_call: NA; cdr3_aa: CASSLWGTGSYEQYF
v_call: TRBV7-9; d_call: NA; cdr3_aa: CASSVPGLLATF
v_call: TRBV7-2; d_call: NA; cdr3_aa: CASSLQLGGRETQYF
v_call: TRBV20-1; d_call: NA; cdr3_aa: CSARTRPPTDTQYF
v_call: TRBV10-1; d_call: NA; cdr3_aa: CASSSNLGVNNEQFF
v_call: TRBV2; d_call: NA; cdr3_aa: CASSPFGVSYNEQFF
v_call: TRBV20-1; d_call: TRBD1; cdr3_aa: CSATDGQGNYEQYF
v_call: TRBV27; d_call: TRBD1; cdr3_aa: CASSPLQGAGYGYTF
v_call: TRBV10-3; d_call: NA; cdr3_aa: CAIRDGGSGNTIYF
v_call: TRBV25-1; d_call: NA; cdr3_aa: CASSAGGYTEAFF
v_call: TRBV5-1; d_call: TRBD2; cdr3_aa: CASSLGSGRAQETQYF
v_call: TRBV29-1; d_call: NA; cdr3_aa: CSVEAGEREQYF
v_call: TRBV20-1; d_call: TRBD1; cdr3_aa: CSGSPGGRPTDTQYF
v_call: TRBV2; d_call: NA; cdr3_aa: CASSVGGANEKLFF
v_call: TRBV20-1; d_call: NA; cdr3_aa: CSAEAGNYNEQFF
v_call: TRBV4-3; d_call: NA; cdr3_aa: CASSQDRPTDTQYF
v_call: TRBV7-2; d_call: TRBD2; cdr3_aa: CASSLSSGRAFEYF
v_call: TRBV10-3; d_call: NA; cdr3_aa: CAISDGTWSTDTQYF
v_call: TRBV15; d_call: NA; cdr3_aa: CATSRRRAEAFF
v_call: TRBV20-1; d_call: NA; cdr3_aa: CSARRGGTRTGYTF
v_call: TRBV9; d_call: NA; cdr3_aa: CASSAGTTGELFF
v_call: TRBV7-9; d_call: NA; cdr3_aa: CASSQLTGKGYGYTF
v_call: TRBV7-9; d_call: NA; cdr3_aa: CASSFGADGYTF
v_call: TRBV6-5; d_call: NA; cdr3_aa: CASYAGDTQYF
v_call: TRBV11-1; d_call: TRBD2; cdr3_aa: CASSRSGGATGELFF